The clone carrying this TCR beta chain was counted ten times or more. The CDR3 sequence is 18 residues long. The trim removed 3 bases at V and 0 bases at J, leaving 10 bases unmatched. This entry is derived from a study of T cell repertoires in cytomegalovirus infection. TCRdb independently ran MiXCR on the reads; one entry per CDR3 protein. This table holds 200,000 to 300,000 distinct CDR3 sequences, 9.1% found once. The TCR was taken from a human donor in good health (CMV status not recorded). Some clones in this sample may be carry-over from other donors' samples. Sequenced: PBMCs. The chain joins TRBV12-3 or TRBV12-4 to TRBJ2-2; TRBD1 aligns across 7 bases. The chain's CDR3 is CASSFPVNRGANTGELFF. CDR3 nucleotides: TGTGCCAGCAGTTTTCCGGTCAACAGGGGCGCGAACACCGGGGAGCTGTTTTTT.